There are many counts of the clone carrying this TCR beta chain. The antigen is unknown. This CDR3 has 19 amino acids. The junction had 14 bases not matched to a gene; V was cut back by 4 bases and J by 7 bases. In germline, CDR1 is SGHRS, CDR2 YFSETQ. The data originate from a study of T cells in Graves' hyperthyroidism and ophthalmopathy. Study context: Once the initial diagnosis was made, peripheral blood was obtained before any treatment.

This sample holds PBMCs from roughly 10 ml fresh peripheral blood. Study results and caveats: Ophthalmopathy cases were set apart from stable hyperthyroidism by a 13 V-J model.

The investigators amplified TCR beta CDR3 regions from RNA transcripts. The HTBI set primed first-round TCR CDR3 RT-PCR. TCRdb processed the multiplex PCR reads anew with MiXCR; each CDR3 protein has one entry. The sample yields 280,000 or so distinct CDR3 sequences, about 25% seen once. The source of this sequence is a man in his forties or fifties with Graves' hyperthyroidism that later progressed to Graves' ophthalmopathy. The rearrangement links TRBV5-1 to TRBJ2-4; 16 bases match TRBD2. The material sequenced was blood. CDR3 coding DNA: TGCGCCAGCAGCCAACGAGGGACTAGCGGGAGGGCCGTTGGCAACATTCAGTACTTC. This sequence encodes CASSQRGTSGRAVGNIQYF.